These T cell receptor beta chains were read from a single sample in a study of blood T cell repertoires in COVID-19. TCRdb's table, derived via immunoSEQ multiplex PCR, lists solely in-frame clones and lacks some. The data contain about 110,000 clones, around 80% of them singletons. The sequencing input was peripheral blood. These receptors originate from a woman of 80 years or more with acute or convalescent COVID-19. CDR3s include the opening cysteine and the closing phenylalanine or tryptophan. Each record gives: CDR3 length, D gene, clone size, J gene, V gene, CDR3 DNA, CDR3 protein. The D gene is left open where the match is weak. Only part of the rows carry a size: once, few, many, or a class if the clone is expanded.

>13|NA|few|TRBJ1-1|TRBV4-1
TGCGCCAGCAGCCAAGGTATCAACACTGAAGCTTTCTTT
CASSQGINTEAFF
>14|TRBD1|NA|TRBJ1-2|TRBV11-2
TGTGCCAGCAGCTTGTCGGACAGGGGGCACCGTTACACCTTC
CASSLSDRGHRYTF
>18|TRBD1|NA|TRBJ2-1|TRBV3-1/TRBV3-2
TGTGCCAGCAGCCAAGCGATTCGACAGGGGGGCCTGTACAATGAGCAGTTCTTC
CASSQAIRQGGLYNEQFF
>12|NA|NA|TRBJ1-4|TRBV6-5
TGTGCCAGCACCAGGGACTACGAAAAACTGTTTTTT
CASTRDYEKLFF
>15|NA|NA|TRBJ1-1|TRBV5-1
TGCGCCAGCAGCTTGGCTAATCCAGGGGACACTGAAGCTTTCTTT
CASSLANPGDTEAFF
>12|NA|NA|TRBJ1-1|TRBV7-2
TGTGCCAGCAGCGTCAGTAACACTGAAGCTTTCTTT
CASSVSNTEAFF
>14|TRBD2|NA|TRBJ2-7|TRBV19
TGTGCCAGTAGTGGTGGCGGGAGTGGGTACGAGCAGTACTTC
CASSGGGSGYEQYF
>13|TRBD1|NA|TRBJ1-1|TRBV12-3/TRBV12-4
TGTGCCACCGACAGGGGGCAGAACACTGAAGCTTTCTTT
CATDRGQNTEAFF
>17|TRBD2|NA|TRBJ2-5|TRBV10-3
TGTGCCATCAGTGAGAAAGGGACTAGCGGGGGGAGGGAGACCCAGTACTTC
CAISEKGTSGGRETQYF
>14|NA|NA|TRBJ2-3|TRBV19
TGTGCCAGTAGTATAGAGCGGTCCACAGATACGCAGTATTTT
CASSIERSTDTQYF
>14|NA|NA|TRBJ1-1|TRBV19
TGTGCCAGTAGTAAGACCATGGACAAGACTGAAGCTTTCTTT
CASSKTMDKTEAFF
>12|TRBD1|NA|TRBJ1-6|TRBV12-3/TRBV12-4
TGTGCCAGCAGTGAAGGGGGCCTGACCCTCCACTTT
CASSEGGLTLHF
>16|TRBD2|once|TRBJ2-7|TRBV4-3
TGCGCCAGCAGCCAAATTAGCGGGAGCGGGTCCTACGAGCAGTACTTC
CASSQISGSGSYEQYF
>14|TRBD2|few|TRBJ2-1|TRBV7-9
TGTGCCAGCAGCCCTAGCGGTAGCTACAATGAGCAGTTCTTC
CASSPSGSYNEQFF
>16|NA|NA|TRBJ1-5|TRBV23-1
TGCGCCAGCAGTCAATTGGGTGGAGGGAGCAATCAGCCCCAGCATTTT
CASSQLGGGSNQPQHF
>14|NA|NA|TRBJ1-5|TRBV19
TGTGCCAGTAGTTTTCAGCAGGGTGATCAGCCCCAGCATTTT
CASSFQQGDQPQHF
>13|NA|NA|TRBJ2-7|TRBV4-2
TGTGCCAGCAGCCAAGGCAGGACCTACGAGCAGTACTTC
CASSQGRTYEQYF
>14|NA|once|TRBJ2-7|TRBV7-2
TGTGCCAGCAGCTTAGCGGAGACTTCCTACGAGCAGTACTTC
CASSLAETSYEQYF
>14|TRBD1|once|TRBJ2-7|TRBV5-1
TGCGCCAGCAGCTTTGGGACAGGGCCCTACGAGCAGTACTTC
CASSFGTGPYEQYF
>14|NA|NA|TRBJ2-7|TRBV5-1
TGCGCCAGCAGACTGATGGAGGGTTCCTACGAGCAGTACTTC
CASRLMEGSYEQYF
>11|NA|once|TRBJ2-5|TRBV5-1
TGCGCCAGCAGCTTTCATGAGACCCAGTACTTC
CASSFHETQYF
>14|NA|NA|TRBJ1-5|TRBV10-3
TGTGCCGCCGGCGGGGGGGACGGCAATCAGCCCCAGCATTTT
CAAGGGDGNQPQHF
>15|NA|few|TRBJ1-3|TRBV19
TGTGCCAGTAGTACATCCAGACAAACGGGAAACACCATATATTTT
CASSTSRQTGNTIYF
>13|NA|NA|TRBJ2-2|TRBV27
TGTGCCAGCAGTTCCGCGGGCACCGGGGAGCTGTTTTTT
CASSSAGTGELFF
>16|TRBD1|NA|TRBJ1-1|TRBV19
TGTGCCAGTCGACTAGACAGGGCGGTTATGAACACTGAAGCTTTCTTT
CASRLDRAVMNTEAFF
>13|NA|NA|TRBJ2-7|TRBV30
TGTGCCTGGACACTAGCCGGGACCTACGAGCAGTACTTC
CAWTLAGTYEQYF
>13|NA|NA|TRBJ1-6|TRBV7-9
TGTGCCAGCACCCCGGCGGGGAGTTCACCCCTCCACTTT
CASTPAGSSPLHF
>13|TRBD1|NA|TRBJ1-1|TRBV5-1
TGCGCCAGCAGCTCGGTACAGGGGACTGAAGCTTTCTTT
CASSSVQGTEAFF
>12|NA|few|TRBJ1-2|TRBV5-5
TGTGCCAGCAGCTTACATAACTATGGCTACACCTTC
CASSLHNYGYTF
>15|TRBD1|few|TRBJ1-2|TRBV5-1
TGCGCCAGCAGCTGGGGGACAGGGCTTAGCTATGGCTACACCTTC
CASSWGTGLSYGYTF
>16|TRBD2|once|TRBJ2-3|TRBV5-1
TGCGCCAGCAGCTTGGCCGGCGGGGGGCTGACAGATACGCAGTATTTT
CASSLAGGGLTDTQYF
>12|NA|NA|TRBJ2-3|TRBV18
TGTGCCAGCTCCCTAAGCACAGATACGCAGTATTTT
CASSLSTDTQYF
>14|TRBD1|many|TRBJ1-6|TRBV6-1
TGTGCCAGCAGCCGAAGGACAGGGGATTCACCCCTCCACTTT
CASSRRTGDSPLHF
>15|TRBD1|NA|TRBJ1-4|TRBV5-1
TGCGCCAGCAGCTTGCCGACAGGGGCTAATGAAAAACTGTTTTTT
CASSLPTGANEKLFF
>15|NA|NA|TRBJ1-3|TRBV6-2/TRBV6-3
TGTGCCAGCAGTTCCCGGACAGCGGAGAGAAACACCATATATTTT
CASSSRTAERNTIYF
>14|NA|NA|TRBJ1-2|TRBV3-1/TRBV3-2
TGTGCCAGCAGCCAAGAGGCAGGGGCTGATGGCTACACCTTC
CASSQEAGADGYTF
>14|TRBD1|NA|TRBJ2-3|TRBV3-1/TRBV3-2
TGTGCCAGCAGCGTCAGGGGGAGCACAGATACGCAGTATTTT
CASSVRGSTDTQYF
>16|TRBD1|NA|TRBJ2-7|TRBV7-9
TGTGCCAGCAGCTTAGGGGACAGCTATTCCTCCTACGAGCAGTACTTC
CASSLGDSYSSYEQYF
>15|NA|NA|TRBJ2-5|TRBV18
TGTGCCAGCTCACCTTTCGGGGGAAGCCAAGAGACCCAGTACTTC
CASSPFGGSQETQYF
>14|NA|NA|TRBJ2-5|TRBV27
TGTGCCAGCGTAGGCAGGGGGGTACAGGAGACCCAGTACTTC
CASVGRGVQETQYF
>15|TRBD2|few|TRBJ2-7|TRBV5-6
TGTGCCAGCAGCTTAGGGACTAGCGGGACGTACGAGCAGTACTTC
CASSLGTSGTYEQYF
>15|NA|NA|TRBJ2-7|TRBV11-3
TGTGCCAGCAGCTTGGGAACAGGGACTACCTACGAGCAGTACTTC
CASSLGTGTTYEQYF
>14|NA|NA|TRBJ2-2|TRBV28
TGTGCCAGCAGGGGGGCGGCGAACACCGGGGAGCTGTTTTTT
CASRGAANTGELFF
>20|NA|NA|TRBJ1-5|TRBV6-2/TRBV6-3
TGTGCCAGCAGTTACCGGGGGGACTCCGGCGACCGGGGAAGCAATCAGCCCCAGCATTTT
CASSYRGDSGDRGSNQPQHF
>15|TRBD1|NA|TRBJ1-2|TRBV6-5
TGTGCCAGCAGACGGGGACAGGGGGCGCAGAGTGGCTACACCTTC
CASRRGQGAQSGYTF
>12|NA|NA|TRBJ2-7|TRBV18
TGTGCCAGCTCCCCGACCACGGGCGAGCAGTACTTC
CASSPTTGEQYF
>14|TRBD1|NA|TRBJ1-3|TRBV11-2
TGTGCCAGCAGCTTTAGGGACAGGGGGAACACCATATATTTT
CASSFRDRGNTIYF
>14|TRBD1|NA|TRBJ1-6|TRBV18
TGTGCCAGCTCAGACAGGGTTTATAATTCACCCCTCCACTTT
CASSDRVYNSPLHF
>16|NA|NA|TRBJ2-3|TRBV7-2
TGTGCCAGCAGAACCGGTCTGAACCCTAGCACAGATACGCAGTATTTT
CASRTGLNPSTDTQYF
>14|TRBD1|once|TRBJ1-2|TRBV3-1/TRBV3-2
TGTGCCAGCAGCCCAGGAGGGACAGGGTATGGCTACACCTTC
CASSPGGTGYGYTF
>16|TRBD2|NA|TRBJ2-3|TRBV18
TGTGCCAGCTCACCAGGTCTAGCGGGTAGCACAGATACGCAGTATTTT
CASSPGLAGSTDTQYF
>17|TRBD2|NA|TRBJ2-2|TRBV11-3
TGTGCCAGCAGTCACGGACTAGCGGGACCCTGGGCCGGGGAGCTGTTTTTT
CASSHGLAGPWAGELFF
>14|NA|few|TRBJ2-5|TRBV5-1
TGCGCCAGCAGCTTGGTGTCAGACCAAGAGACCCAGTACTTC
CASSLVSDQETQYF
>16|NA|NA|TRBJ2-5|TRBV24-1
TGTGCCACCAGTGACCCGACAGGCCCCCGAGGGGAGACCCAGTACTTC
CATSDPTGPRGETQYF
>13|NA|NA|TRBJ1-4|TRBV6-5
TGTGCCACCCGCCCCGACTCTAGCAGAGAACTGTTTTTT
CATRPDSSRELFF
>19|TRBD2|NA|TRBJ2-4|TRBV4-1
TGCGCCAGCAGCCCCATTGGACTAGCGGGGGGGTCTATCAAAAACATTCAGTACTTC
CASSPIGLAGGSIKNIQYF
>14|TRBD1|NA|TRBJ2-1|TRBV10-3
TGTGCCATCAGTGAGTCGACAGGGGTCAATGAGCAGTTCTTC
CAISESTGVNEQFF